The 4 T cell receptor beta chains listed next were all sequenced from one sample in a study of T cell responses to AZD1222 COVID-19 vaccine. Repertoires were generated with immunoSEQ multiplex PCR, while TCRdb's copy carries only in-frame clones and drops some. The table lists around 130,000 clones, over 90% of them singletons. The sample consisted of peripheral blood, taken on day 0 of AZD1222 vaccination. All receptors derive from an adult in good health.

V usage is TRBV6-5 and J usage is TRBJ1-2; 10 positions agree with TRBD1. The CDR3 has 13 amino acids. Losses at the gene ends were 5 bases for V and 7 bases for J; bases not matched to a gene: 4. Germline V gene lookup returns CDR1 MNHEY and CDR2 SVGAGI. This chain's CDR3 is CASSTGTGVGYTF. The CDR3, as DNA: TGTGCCAGCAGTACCGGGACAGGGGTTGGCTACACCTTC.

V gene TRBV2 combines with J gene TRBJ1-2; 7 nucleotides line up with TRBD1. CDR1 is SNHLY and CDR2 is FYNNEI in the germline V gene. This CDR3 is 14 amino acids long. Trimming removed 6 bases from V and 3 bases from J; junction bases left unmatched: 7. CDR3 bases: TGTGCCAGCAGGGTGGACAGGTCCCACTATGGCTACACCTTC. Residues: CASRVDRSHYGYTF. The variable domain in full, completed from reference TRBV2 and TRBJ1-2, reads EPEVTQTPSHQVTQMGQEVILRCVPISNHLYFYWYRQILGQKVEFLVSFYNNEISEKSEIFDDQFSVERPDGSNFTLKIRSTKLEDSAMYFCASRVDRSHYGYTFGSGTRLTVV.

The CDR3 reads CASSEPRSNYGYTF. Here the CDR3 DNA reads TGTGCCAGCAGTGAACCCAGAAGTAACTATGGCTACACCTTC. The genes are TRBV6-1 and TRBJ1-2; no reliable D call. The CDR3 runs to 14 residues. Germline CDR1 is MNHNS and CDR2 is SASEGT. V was cut by 2 bases and J by 1 base, with 8 bases left in between.

This clone was recorded only once. The chain combines TRBV4-1 with TRBJ2-7; TRBD1 matches 10 bases. V was pared by 1 base and J by 4 bases, with 1 base of the junction left unmatched. CDR1 is MGHRA, CDR2 YSYEKL, per germline. The CDR3 length is 14 residues. The CDR3 here is CASSQGDRGYEQYF. The CDR3 DNA follows: TGCGCCAGCAGCCAAGGGGACAGGGGATACGAGCAGTACTTC.